This TCR beta chain was captured by sequencing in a study of radiation and T cells in renal cell carcinoma. Overall study results and limits: Baseline intratumoral clonotype presence is unknown without pretreatment biopsies. Top tumor clonotypes rose in blood 2 weeks post-radiation, then contracted.

This table comes from immunoSEQ multiplex PCR, and its TCRdb copy is limited to in-frame clones, with some not included. The table lists approximately 70,000 clones, 60% to 85% of them singletons. The time point here: blood 4 weeks post-SBRT, at nephrectomy. As for treatment: 15 Gy SBRT to primary tumor, nephrectomy 4 weeks later. Nephrectomy followed 15 Gy stereotactic body radiation by 4 weeks. The tumor was a clear cell renal cell carcinoma. This clone came up once. Its target is unknown. Trimming removed 6 bases from V and 7 bases from J; junction bases left unmatched: 5. The length of the CDR3 is 12 residues. Germline loops: CDR1 MNHNY, CDR2 SVGAGI (reference sequence).

Here the sequenced sample was blood, taken from a patient whose treatment included radiotherapy and nephrectomy. The chain combines TRBV6-6 with TRBJ1-1, with TRBD1 matching 7 bases. The clonotype comes from a man aged 55-75 years with renal cell carcinoma. In DNA form, the CDR3 reads TGTGCCAGCAGCCTACGGACAGGTGAAGCTTTCTTT. This codes for CASSLRTGEAFF.